This T cell receptor (beta chain) originates from a study of post-analysis software for immune sequencing data. Comments on this clonotype: At one of its ends the junction is not consistent with the germline gene, which may arise from a read error.

Presence of unique molecular identifiers characterized the TCR beta cDNA libraries. Each sample of roughly 0.9 to 11 million input T cells yielded about 500,000 cDNA molecules, so each molecule approximated one T cell. TCRdb reanalysed the PCR reads using MiXCR and keeps one entry per CDR3 protein. The table records about 810,000 distinct CDR3 sequences, around 50% of them present only once. Sequenced sample: blood. The clonotype was recovered from a girl between 5 and 17 years old with multiple sclerosis.

Here the CDR3 reads CGVPTGGEKLFF. DNA of the CDR3: TGCGGCGTTCCTACCGGAGGTGAAAAACTGTTTTTT. This rearrangement joins TRBV29-1 to TRBJ1-4, with D uncertain. The CDR3 spans 12 residues. The germline V gene encodes CDR1 SQVTM and CDR2 ANQGSEA.